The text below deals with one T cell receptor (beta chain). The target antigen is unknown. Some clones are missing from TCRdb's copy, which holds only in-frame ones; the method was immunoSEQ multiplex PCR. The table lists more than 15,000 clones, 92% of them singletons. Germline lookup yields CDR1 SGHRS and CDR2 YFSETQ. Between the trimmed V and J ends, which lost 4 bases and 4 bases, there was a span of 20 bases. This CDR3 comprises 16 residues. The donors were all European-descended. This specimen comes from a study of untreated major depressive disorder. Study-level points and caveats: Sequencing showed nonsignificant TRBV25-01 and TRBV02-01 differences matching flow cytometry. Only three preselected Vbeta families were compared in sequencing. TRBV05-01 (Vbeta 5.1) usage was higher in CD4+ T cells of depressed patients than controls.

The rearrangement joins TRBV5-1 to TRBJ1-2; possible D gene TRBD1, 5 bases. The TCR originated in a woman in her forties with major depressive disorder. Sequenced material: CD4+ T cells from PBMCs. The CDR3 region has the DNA TGCGCCAGCAGCCCTGGGACGCCTCAGACTCGCTATGGCTACACCTTC. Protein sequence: CASSPGTPQTRYGYTF.